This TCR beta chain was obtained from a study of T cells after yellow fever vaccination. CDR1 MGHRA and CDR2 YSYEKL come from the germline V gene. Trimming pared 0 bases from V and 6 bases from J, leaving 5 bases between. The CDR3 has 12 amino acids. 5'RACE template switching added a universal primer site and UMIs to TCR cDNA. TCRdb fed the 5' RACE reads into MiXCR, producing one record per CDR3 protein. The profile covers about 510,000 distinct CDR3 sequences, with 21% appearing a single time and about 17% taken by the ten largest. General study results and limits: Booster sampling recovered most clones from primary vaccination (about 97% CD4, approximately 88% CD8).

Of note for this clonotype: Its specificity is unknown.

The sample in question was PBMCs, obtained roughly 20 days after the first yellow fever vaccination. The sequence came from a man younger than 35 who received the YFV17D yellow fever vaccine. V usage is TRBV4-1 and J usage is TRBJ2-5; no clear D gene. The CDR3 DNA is TGCGCCAGCAGCCAAGACTTCCAGACCCAGTACTTC. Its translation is CASSQDFQTQYF.